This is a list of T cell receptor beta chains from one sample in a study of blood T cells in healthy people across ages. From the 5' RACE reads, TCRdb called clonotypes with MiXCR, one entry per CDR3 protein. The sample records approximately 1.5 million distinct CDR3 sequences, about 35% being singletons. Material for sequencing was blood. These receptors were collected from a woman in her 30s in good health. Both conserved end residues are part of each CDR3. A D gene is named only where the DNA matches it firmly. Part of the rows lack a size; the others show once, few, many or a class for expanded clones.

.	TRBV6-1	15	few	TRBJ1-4	CASSEAWWTSEKLFF	TGTGCCAGCAGTGAAGCGTGGTGGACTTCTGAAAAACTGTTTTTT
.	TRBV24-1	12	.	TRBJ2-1	CATRAPSNEQFF	TGTGCCACCAGGGCCCCAAGCAATGAGCAGTTCTTC
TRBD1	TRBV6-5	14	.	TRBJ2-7	CASSAPGTGYEQYF	TGTGCCAGCAGTGCCCCCGGGACAGGCTACGAGCAGTACTTC
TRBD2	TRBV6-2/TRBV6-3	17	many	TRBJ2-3	CASSYVLAGGKTDTQYF	TGTGCCAGCAGTTACGTGCTAGCGGGAGGGAAGACAGATACGCAGTATTTT
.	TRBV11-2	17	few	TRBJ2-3	CASSLGGGADLGDTQYF	TGTGCTAGCAGCTTAGGAGGGGGGGCCGATCTGGGAGATACGCAGTATTTT
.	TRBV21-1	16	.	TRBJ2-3	CASGTFGERSTDTQYF	TGTGCCAGCGGGACCTTTGGAGAGCGGAGCACAGATACGCAGTATTTT
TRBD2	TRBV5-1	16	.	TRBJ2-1	CASSLTGTSGANEQFF	TGCGCCAGCAGCTTGACCGGGACTAGCGGGGCCAATGAGCAGTTCTTC
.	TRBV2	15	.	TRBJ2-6	CASRDKGHGANVLTF	TGTGCCAGCAGGGACAAGGGGCATGGGGCCAACGTCCTGACTTTC
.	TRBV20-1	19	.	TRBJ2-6	CSARSPLAGVGSGANVLTF	TGCAGTGCTAGATCCCCTTTGGCAGGGGTAGGCTCTGGGGCCAACGTCCTGACTTTC
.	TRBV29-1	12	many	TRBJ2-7	CSVLGGIHEQYF	TGCAGCGTTCTGGGAGGTATCCACGAGCAGTACTTC
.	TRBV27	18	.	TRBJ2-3	CASSLQIEAPELTDTQYF	TGTGCCAGCAGTCTTCAAATCGAAGCCCCTGAACTCACAGATACGCAGTATTTT
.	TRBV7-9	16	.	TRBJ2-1	CASSLNAGGLGNEQFF	TGTGCCAGCAGCTTAAACGCCGGGGGTCTGGGCAATGAGCAGTTCTTC
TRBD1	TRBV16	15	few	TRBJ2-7	CASSQGTDSTYEQYF	TGTGCCAGCAGCCAAGGGACAGATTCCACCTACGAGCAGTACTTC
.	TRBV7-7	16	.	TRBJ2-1	CASSQLVSSSYNEQFF	TGTGCCAGCAGCCAACTGGTTTCCAGCTCCTACAATGAGCAGTTCTTC
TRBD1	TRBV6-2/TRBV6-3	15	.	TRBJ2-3	CASSWARGREDTQYF	TGTGCCAGCAGTTGGGCCAGGGGGCGTGAAGATACGCAGTATTTT
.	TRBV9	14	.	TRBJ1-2	CASSAEQGLGGYTF	TGTGCCAGCAGCGCGGAACAGGGTCTTGGTGGCTACACCTTC
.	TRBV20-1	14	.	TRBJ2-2	CSARSGANTGELFF	TGCAGTGCTCGGAGCGGAGCGAACACCGGGGAGCTGTTTTTT
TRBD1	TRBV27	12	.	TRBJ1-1	CASSFRQGQAFF	TGTGCCAGCAGTTTCCGACAGGGTCAAGCTTTCTTT
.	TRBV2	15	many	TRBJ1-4	CASSNRGQKNEKLFF	TGTGCCAGCAGTAACCGGGGGCAGAAGAATGAAAAACTGTTTTTT
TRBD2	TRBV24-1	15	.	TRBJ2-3	CATSDQGTTTDTQYF	TGTGCCACCAGTGACCAAGGGACTACTACAGATACGCAGTATTTT
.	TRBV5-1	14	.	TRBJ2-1	CASSSAVQQNEQFF	TGCGCCAGCAGCTCAGCCGTTCAACAGAATGAGCAGTTCTTC
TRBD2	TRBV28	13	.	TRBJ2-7	CASRGTSPYEQYF	TGTGCCAGCAGGGGGACTAGTCCCTACGAGCAGTACTTC
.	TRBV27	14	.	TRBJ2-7	CASSLKAWGWEQYF	TGTGCCAGCAGCCTCAAAGCATGGGGATGGGAGCAGTACTTC
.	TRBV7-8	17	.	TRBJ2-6	CASSLGSGSSGANVLTF	TGTGCCAGCAGCTTAGGGTCGGGGAGCTCTGGGGCCAACGTCCTGACTTTC
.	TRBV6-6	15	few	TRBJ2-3	CASSYVAGVTDTQYF	TGTGCCAGCAGTTACGTGGCTGGGGTCACAGATACGCAGTATTTT
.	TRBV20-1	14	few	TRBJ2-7	CSATSRGRLYEQYF	TGCAGTGCTACAAGCCGGGGACGCCTCTACGAGCAGTACTTC
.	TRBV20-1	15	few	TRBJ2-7	CSAVEADTLTYEQYF	TGCAGTGCTGTAGAAGCGGACACGTTGACCTACGAGCAGTACTTC
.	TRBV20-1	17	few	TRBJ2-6	CSARVGTGISGANVLTF	TGCAGTGCTAGAGTTGGCACAGGGATCTCTGGGGCCAACGTCCTGACTTTC
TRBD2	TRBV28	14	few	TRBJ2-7	CASIRGLPYYEQYF	TGTGCCAGCATTAGGGGACTACCTTACTACGAGCAGTACTTC
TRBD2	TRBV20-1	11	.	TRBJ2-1	CCPRDYPGQFF	TGCTGCCCCCGGGACTACCCAGGGCAGTTCTTC
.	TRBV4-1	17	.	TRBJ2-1	CASSQEGAEGPYNEQFF	TGCGCCAGCAGCCAAGAGGGTGCGGAGGGGCCCTACAATGAGCAGTTCTTC
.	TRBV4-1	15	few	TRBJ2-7	CASSPYLSASREQYF	TGCGCCAGCAGTCCCTATTTATCGGCTTCCCGCGAGCAGTACTTC
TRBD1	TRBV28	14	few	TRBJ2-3	CASSSRGQGDTQYF	TGTGCCAGCAGCTCTAGGGGGCAGGGAGATACGCAGTATTTT
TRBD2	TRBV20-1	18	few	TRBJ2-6	CSARDKAGGKSGANVLTF	TGCAGTGCTAGAGATAAAGCGGGAGGAAAGAGTGGGGCCAACGTCCTGACTTTC
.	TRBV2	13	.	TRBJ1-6	CASSDRPNSPLHF	TGTGCCAGCAGTGACAGGCCTAATTCACCCCTCCACTTT
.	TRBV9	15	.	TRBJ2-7	CASSVTSGRTYVQYF	TGTGCCAGCAGCGTAACTAGTGGTAGAACCTACGTGCAGTACTTC
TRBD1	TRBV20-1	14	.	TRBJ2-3	CSAGGQGVRDTQYF	TGCAGTGCTGGTGGACAGGGGGTGAGAGATACGCAGTATTTT